The 30 T cell receptor beta chains below come from one sample, sequenced in a study of graft-versus-host responses after intestinal transplantation (dated by TCRdb to the early 2020s). The library came from the immunoSEQ multiplex PCR assay. TCRdb provides this immuneACCESS table in a form limited to in-frame rearrangements. Some clones are lacking; in checked studies, under half of them reflect an unresolved V gene, and why the rest are absent is not known. For this sample there are fewer than 120,000 clones; 80% to 95% appear just once. Jointly, the top ten make up roughly 0.5% of the sample. What this sample's time point label stands for: cells obtained before transplantation from donor or recipient. These TCRs are of unknown antigen specificity. The starting material was unstimulated CD8+ T cells sorted from spleen or lymph node cells, obtained before intestinal transplant. These receptors came from a human donor who received an intestinal transplant.

V usage is TRBV29-1 and J usage is TRBJ2-1; 7 positions match TRBD1. Per germline, CDR1 SQVTM and CDR2 ANQGSEA. Trimming removed 6 bases from V and 0 bases from J; junction bases left unmatched: 11. The CDR3 sequence is 16 residues long. The CDR3 DNA sequence: TGCAGCGTCCCAGGACAGGCCAAATTCTCCTACAATGAGCAGTTCTTC. Protein product: CSVPGQAKFSYNEQFF.

J is TRBJ1-1 and V is TRBV10-2; D is unclear. V lost 2 bases and J lost 0, with 7 bases in between. There are 14 residues in the CDR3. Looked up from germline, CDR1 is WSHSY and CDR2 is SAAADI. The CDR3 sequence: CASSETVMNTEAFF. The CDR3 bases are TGCGCCAGCAGTGAGACAGTCATGAACACTGAAGCTTTCTTT.

The chain couples TRBV19 to TRBJ2-1; D not resolved. Germline lookup yields CDR1 LNHDA and CDR2 SQIVND (reference sequence). The CDR3 has 19 amino acids. V gave up 4 bases and J gave up 5 bases, with 27 bases separating them. The CDR3 DNA is TGTGCCAGTAGTACCCCGGAAAAGAGGAACGGCCCCTGGGACAATGAGCAGTTCTTC. This sequence encodes CASSTPEKRNGPWDNEQFF.

Remarks on this clone: This specimen includes other DNA sequences encoding the same CDR3. This sequence joins TRBV9 and TRBJ2-5; D possibly corresponds to TRBD2 (5 bases). The CDR3 loop spans 14 amino acids. The ends were cut back, 2 bases at V and 5 bases at J, with 13 bases in the middle. Germline V gene sequence: CDR1 SGDLS, CDR2 YYNGEE. In nucleotides, the CDR3 is TGTGCCAGCAGCGTGGGGAGAAGTGGCGAGACCCAGTACTTC. Encoded protein: CASSVGRSGETQYF. Using reference TRBV9 and TRBJ2-5 for the parts outside the CDR3, the full variable domain is DSGVTQTPKHLITATGQRVTLRCSPRSGDLSVYWYQQSLDQGLQFLIQYYNGEERAKGNILERFSAQQFPDLHSELNLSSLELGDSALYFCASSVGRSGETQYFGPGTRLLVL.

The rearrangement joins TRBV11-2 to TRBJ2-7; 12 bases fit TRBD2. Trimming took 1 base from V and 4 from J; bases not matched to a gene: 5. This CDR3 is 16 amino acids long. Germline-derived CDR1 and CDR2 are SGHAT and FQNNGV. CDR3 region: CASSLVGLAGMYEQYF. In nucleotides, the CDR3 is TGTGCCAGCAGCTTAGTAGGACTAGCGGGAATGTACGAGCAGTACTTC.

J is TRBJ2-3 and V is TRBV7-3; 8 bases map to TRBD2. Germline V gene data show CDR1 as SGHTA and CDR2 as FQGTGA. The CDR3 contains 15 residues. V lost 3 bases, J lost 5 bases, and 7 bases stayed unmatched. The CDR3 is CASSFVAGGQDTQYF. In DNA form, the CDR3 reads TGTGCCAGCAGCTTTGTGGCGGGAGGTCAAGATACGCAGTATTTT.

The chain couples TRBV5-1 to TRBJ2-5; D is unresolved. V lost 4 bases, J lost 3 bases, and 4 bases lay in between. This CDR3 has 11 residues. The germline CDR1 and CDR2 sequences are SGHRS and YFSETQ. CDR3 coding DNA: TGCGCCAGCAGCGTCGAAGAGACCCAGTACTTC. Protein sequence: CASSVEETQYF.

The chain combines TRBV6-6 with TRBJ1-2, with D possibly matching TRBD1 (5 bases). This CDR3 has 14 amino acids. The V gene's germline CDR1 is MNHNY and CDR2 SVGAGI (reference sequence). Trimming pared 1 base from V and 4 bases from J, leaving 10 bases between. The chain's CDR3 is CASSYFDSSYGYTF. DNA of the CDR3: TGTGCCAGCAGTTACTTCGACAGCAGCTATGGCTACACCTTC.

The chain joins TRBV2 to TRBJ2-1, with D perhaps TRBD2 (6 bases). Trimming stripped 8 bases from V and 7 bases from J, with 15 bases between. This CDR3 spans 13 amino acids. Germline CDR1 is SNHLY and CDR2 is FYNNEI. The CDR3 bases are TGTGCCAGCGTGGCGGGATCGAGGAATGAGCAGTTCTTC. Translation: CASVAGSRNEQFF.

This chain joins TRBV5-6 and TRBJ2-5; TRBD2 is a possible D gene (5 bases). Near its end, the DNA agrees better with TRBJ2-7, so the J call may be wrong. Germline CDR1 SGHDT, CDR2 YYEEEE. The CDR3 covers 15 residues. The CDR3 coding sequence is TGTGCCAGCAGCGCGGGCCCCCCTGACCCCTACGAGCAGTACTTC. Amino acids: CASSAGPPDPYEQYF.

The chain carries TRBV5-1 and TRBJ2-1; D may be TRBD2 (6 bases). CDR1 is SGHRS, CDR2 YFSETQ, per germline. The CDR3 covers 16 residues. V gave up 4 bases and J gave up 0 bases, with 14 bases separating them. The CDR3 reads CASSGETGDSYNEQFF. CDR3 bases: TGCGCCAGCAGCGGGGAAACGGGAGACTCCTACAATGAGCAGTTCTTC.

DNA for the CDR3: TGTGCCAGCAGCTTATACAGGGAGGGGAAAGAGACCCAGTACTTC. Translated: CASSLYREGKETQYF. The chain uses TRBV7-2 and TRBJ2-5; D may be TRBD2 (7 bases). Germline assignment: CDR1 SGHTA and CDR2 FQGNSA. The CDR3 has 15 residues. Deletions cut 2 bases from V and 3 bases from J, with 13 bases between.

J is TRBJ1-4 and V is TRBV30, with D unresolved. V lost 3 bases and J 0 bases, leaving 11 bases between the germline ends. The V gene's germline CDR1 is GTSNPN and CDR2 SVGIG (reference sequence). The CDR3 spans 15 residues. The CDR3 DNA is TGTGCCTGGAGACTGCAGAGCGCAACTAATGAAAAACTGTTTTTT. This translates into CAWRLQSATNEKLFF.

Points on this clone: A junction boundary mismatches the germline segment, possibly from a read error. The chain recombines TRBV2 with TRBJ1-4; no clear D gene. Germline V gene data show CDR1 as SNHLY and CDR2 as FYNNEI. This CDR3 spans 13 amino acids. The chain's CDR3 is CASREDTNEKLFF. The CDR3 nucleotides are TGTGCCAGCAGGGAAGACACAAATGAAAAACTGTTTTTT.

The chain combines TRBV5-6 with TRBJ2-5; TRBD2 might be the D (7 bases). The CDR3 has 14 amino acids. CDR1 SGHDT and CDR2 YYEEEE come from the germline V gene. V shed 7 bases and J shed 5 bases, with 18 bases lying between them. DNA for the CDR3: TGTGCCAGCTCCTTCCCAGGGGAGGGGGAGACCCAGTACTTC. It encodes CASSFPGEGETQYF.

The chain employs TRBV7-6 and TRBJ2-7; TRBD2 might be the D (6 bases). The length of the CDR3 is 15 residues. V was pared by 2 bases and J by 0 bases, with 11 bases between. Germline V gene lookup returns CDR1 SGHVS and CDR2 FNYEAQ. The CDR3 sequence is CASSLSPGVSYEQYF. In nucleotides, the CDR3 is TGTGCCAGCAGCTTATCTCCGGGAGTCTCCTACGAGCAGTACTTC.

This clone was recorded once. The chain recombines TRBV27 with TRBJ1-2; possibly TRBD1 for D (6 bases). Trimming pared 5 bases from V and 0 bases from J, leaving 10 bases between. The CDR3 sequence is 14 residues long. Germline loops: CDR1 MNHEY, CDR2 SMNVEV (reference sequence). The CDR3 loop reads CASSPWTANYGYTF. Written as DNA, the CDR3 is TGTGCCAGCAGTCCGTGGACAGCTAACTATGGCTACACCTTC.

The J gene is TRBJ2-7, the V gene TRBV5-1; 10 nucleotides line up with TRBD1. CDR3 length: 14 amino acids. The V and J ends lost 3 bases and 3 bases, in that order; junction bases with no gene match: 3. The germline V gene has CDR1 SGHRS and CDR2 YFSETQ. The CDR3 region is CASSSRDRGYEQYF. In nucleotides, the CDR3 is TGCGCCAGCAGCTCCCGGGACAGGGGCTACGAGCAGTACTTC.

J is TRBJ1-2 and V is TRBV6-1, with D unresolved. The V and J ends lost 0 bases and 6 bases respectively, with 14 bases between them. Germline CDR1 reads MNHNS; CDR2 reads SASEGT. The CDR3 sequence is 15 residues long. This CDR3 reads CASSEALTIEDGYTF. The CDR3 DNA sequence: TGTGCCAGCAGTGAAGCGCTGACGATCGAAGATGGCTACACCTTC.

The genes are TRBV11-1 and TRBJ2-1; D tentatively fits TRBD1 or TRBD2 (5 bases each). The germline CDR1 and CDR2 sequences are SGHAT and FQDESV (reference sequence). This CDR3 contains 13 residues. Trimming pared 5 bases from V and 8 bases from J, leaving 13 bases between. CDR3 loop: CASSPYGGYEQFF. CDR3 coding DNA: TGTGCCAGCAGCCCATATGGGGGTTATGAGCAGTTCTTC.

This clone was picked up one time. The rearrangement uses TRBV6-6 and TRBJ2-7; the match to TRBD1 covers 9 bases. This CDR3 has 14 amino acids. The V and J ends lost 3 bases and 2 bases, in that order; junction bases with no gene match: 2. CDR1 and CDR2 (germline): MNHNY, SVGAGI (reference sequence). Here the CDR3 DNA reads TGTGCCAGCAGTTATGACAGGGGGGCCTACGAGCAGTACTTC. Amino acids: CASSYDRGAYEQYF.

This clone is a singleton in its sample. V and J are TRBV5-6 and TRBJ2-3; TRBD2 matches at 10 bases. From germline, CDR1 is SGHDT and CDR2 YYEEEE. The CDR3 is 16 amino acids. With V trimmed by 0 bases and J by 4 bases, 5 bases remained unmatched. CDR3 region: CASSLDGTSDPDTQYF. The CDR3 DNA sequence: TGTGCCAGCAGCTTGGACGGGACTAGCGACCCAGATACGCAGTATTTT.

The rearrangement links TRBV15 to TRBJ2-5, with 11 nucleotides matching TRBD2. CDR3 size: 15 residues. The germline V gene encodes CDR1 LNHNV and CDR2 YYDKDF (reference sequence). Trimming took 8 bases from V and 3 from J; bases not matched to a gene: 8. The CDR3 region has the DNA TGTGCCACCGCGAATTCGGGACTAGCGGAAGAGACCCAGTACTTC. As protein: CATANSGLAEETQYF.

The chain combines TRBV9 with TRBJ2-3; the match to TRBD2 covers 7 bases. Per the germline V gene, CDR1 is SGDLS and CDR2 is YYNGEE. This CDR3 comprises 13 residues. Losses at the gene ends were 4 bases for V and 3 bases for J; bases not matched to a gene: 2. CDR3 amino acids: CASSHSGTDTQYF. The CDR3, as DNA: TGTGCCAGCAGCCATAGCGGGACAGATACGCAGTATTTT.

The CDR3 spells CASTRREYGYTF. CDR3 nucleotide sequence: TGTGCCAGTACTCGCCGGGAGTATGGCTACACCTTC. The genes are TRBV19 and TRBJ1-2, with no clear D. Germline loops: CDR1 LNHDA, CDR2 SQIVND (reference sequence). The CDR3 consists of 12 residues. The ends were cut back, 7 bases at V and 5 bases at J, with 11 bases in the middle.

The rearrangement uses TRBV19 and TRBJ1-5; D is possibly TRBD1 (6 bases). Germline assignment: CDR1 LNHDA and CDR2 SQIVND (reference sequence). V shed 2 bases and J shed 4 bases, with 18 bases lying between them. The CDR3 runs 17 residues. The CDR3 coding sequence is TGTGCCAGTAGTATATCCGGCGGGGGGGCTCGGAATCAGCCCCAGCATTTT. Amino acids: CASSISGGGARNQPQHF.

This clone was seen just once. J is TRBJ1-1 and V is TRBV28, with D possibly TRBD1 on 5 matching bases. V was clipped by 6 bases and J by 4 bases, with 12 bases between them. The CDR3 contains 13 residues. The germline gives CDR1 MDHEN, CDR2 SYDVKM. CDR3 sequence: CASRERGATEAFF. CDR3 in DNA: TGTGCCAGCAGAGAGAGAGGGGCCACTGAAGCTTTCTTT.

The chain carries TRBV9 and TRBJ2-1; 8 bases are a match to TRBD2. With V trimmed by 4 bases and J by 4 bases, 16 bases remained unmatched. CDR3 size: 18 residues. The germline CDR1 and CDR2 sequences are SGDLS and YYNGEE. The CDR3 spells CASSPIGGASGRYNEQFF. CDR3 bases: TGTGCCAGCAGCCCCATAGGAGGGGCTAGCGGGCGTTACAATGAGCAGTTCTTC.

V and J are TRBV5-6 and TRBJ2-5, with a weak D call TRBD2 (5 bases). Trimming cost V 1 base and J 5 bases, with 18 bases left between them. Per germline, CDR1 SGHDT and CDR2 YYEEEE. The length of the CDR3 is 16 residues. CDR3: CASSLYLLRGQETQYF. CDR3 DNA sequence: TGTGCCAGCAGCTTGTACCTTCTTCGCGGGCAGGAGACCCAGTACTTC.

The chain recombines TRBV28 with TRBJ2-2, with 8 positions matching TRBD1. J gave up 3 bases and V 5 bases, and 17 bases lay outside the gene matches. Germline V gene sequence: CDR1 MDHEN, CDR2 SYDVKM. CDR3 length equals 19 residues. The CDR3 DNA follows: TGTGCCAGCAGTACCTCGGCAGGGGGCCGGGGGATACACACCGGGGAGCTGTTTTTT. Protein sequence: CASSTSAGGRGIHTGELFF.